Detailed here is one T cell receptor beta chain. The antigen this receptor binds is unknown. Base qualities are not recorded, but no much larger clone differs from it by a single base. Unmatched junction bases come to 17, with V trimmed by 4 bases and J by 5 bases. The CDR3 goes from the cysteine to the phenylalanine over 19 residues. The CDR3 DNA has 57 bases and is translated from base 1. This sample is part of a study of patients and donors after allogeneic stem cell transplantation (dated by TCRdb to the early 2020s). Libraries were made using RT-PCR. Sequencing took place on a NextSeq 550. The public reads were reanalyzed by TCRdb: fastp trimming at Q25, MiXCR alignment, in-frame beta chains only. Every distinct CDR3 protein forms one entry, paired with its most common genes and DNA. The table for this sample lists about 210,000 distinct CDR3 sequences; around 40% of them were counted only once. Together, the top ten hold 9.5% to 13% of the sample.

The specimen sequenced was blood, either unsorted or a sorted T cell fraction (not recorded which). This receptor was taken from a human donor who was either an allogeneic HSCT recipient or a stem cell or donor lymphocyte infusion donor (not recorded which). It is not recorded whose cells these are; they may come from a transplant donor. The chain is assembled from TRBV12-3 or TRBV12-4 and TRBJ1-4; 9 bases in the junction line up with TRBD1. The CDR3 protein is CASSSRAGTGREENEKLFF. The DNA is as follows: TGTGCCAGCAGTTCCCGGGCCGGGACAGGGCGTGAGGAGAATGAAAAACTGTTTTTT.